The 26 T cell receptor beta chains given below trace back to one sample, sequenced in a study of T cells expressing NK-cell markers. Following a re-call of the 5' RACE reads, TCRdb has one entry per CDR3 protein and lacks DNA. The specimen's table records some 140,000 distinct CDR3 sequences. Material for sequencing was blood T cells: a sorted CD56 or NKG2C T cell subset, CD4+ or CD8+ T cells, or bulk PBMC T cells (not recorded which). These receptors came from a woman between 45 and 65 years old in good health.

Judged by frequency, this clonotype is medium-sized. V gene TRBV7-9 combines with J gene TRBJ2-1; there is no DNA to check the TCRdb D call of TRBD2. CDR3 size: 13 residues. Germline V gene sequence: CDR1 SEHNR, CDR2 FQNEAQ (reference sequence). The CDR3 region is CASSFGSLDEQFF. The full variable domain, rest sourced from reference TRBV7-9 and TRBJ2-1, is DTGVSQNPRHKITKRGQNVTFRCDPISEHNRLYWYRQTLGQGPEFLTYFQNEAQLEKSRLLSDRFSAERPKGSFSTLEIQRTEQGDSAMYLCASSFGSLDEQFFGPGTRLTVL.

This CDR3 is CSVATDYPTEEQYF. V is TRBV29-1 and J is TRBJ2-7; lacking DNA, the TRBD2 call made by TCRdb goes unchecked. CDR3 size: 14 residues. Germline loops: CDR1 SQVTM, CDR2 ANQGSEA.

The CDR3 reads CASWGGHSTLNTGELFF. The chain uses TRBV5-1 and TRBJ2-2; TCRdb lists TRBD1, though no DNA is available to test this call. Germline V lookup: CDR1 SGHRS, CDR2 YFSETQ. The CDR3 length is 17 residues.

The rearrangement joins TRBV28 to TRBJ2-7; TCRdb indicates TRBD1, and absent DNA this call remains unverified. CDR1 and CDR2 (germline): MDHEN, SYDVKM. The CDR3 runs 16 residues. This CDR3 is CASSLSGTRNSYEQYF.

The chain couples TRBV28 to TRBJ2-1. Germline V lookup: CDR1 MDHEN, CDR2 SYDVKM. There are 13 residues in the CDR3. The CDR3 here is CASSFQPKSEQFF.

The chain has TRBV20-1 and TRBJ1-1; the TCRdb call, TRBD1, lacks DNA for checking. The V gene's germline CDR1 is DFQATT and CDR2 SNEGSKA (reference sequence). The length of the CDR3 is 16 residues. CDR3 residues: CSASHISGWGPAEAFF.

The V gene is TRBV2, the J gene TRBJ2-5; the D gene TCRdb calls, TRBD1, cannot be checked with no DNA. CDR1 and CDR2 (germline): SNHLY, FYNNEI. The CDR3 has 18 residues. CDR3 in amino acids: CASSGPGQGARGRETQYF. The full variable domain, with the rest looked up from reference TRBV2 and TRBJ2-5, is EPEVTQTPSHQVTQMGQEVILRCVPISNHLYFYWYRQILGQKVEFLVSFYNNEISEKSEIFDDQFSVERPDGSNFTLKIRSTKLEDSAMYFCASSGPGQGARGRETQYFGPGTRLLVL.

The V gene is TRBV25-1, the J gene TRBJ1-1. The CDR3 totals 14 residues. CDR1 is MGHDK and CDR2 is SYGVNS in the germline V gene. CDR3 sequence: CASSESAGRTEAFF.

V is TRBV7-9 and J is TRBJ2-1; the D call from TCRdb, TRBD2, cannot be confirmed without DNA. The CDR3 has 16 residues. The V gene's germline CDR1 is SEHNR and CDR2 FQNEAQ (reference sequence). CDR3: CASSGEGPKFYNEQFF.

CDR3 loop: CSVEEGRGGTDTQYF. The rearrangement joins TRBV29-1 to TRBJ2-3; TCRdb's assignment of TRBD1 cannot be checked, as there is no DNA. Germline values: CDR1 SQVTM, CDR2 ANQGSEA. The CDR3 length is 15 residues.

J is TRBJ1-6 and V is TRBV3-1. The germline CDR1 and CDR2 sequences are LGHDT and YNNKEL (reference sequence). CDR3 length equals 15 residues. The CDR3 protein is CASSQDQGEGSPLHF.

The chain is built from TRBV9 and TRBJ2-3; as DNA is missing, the TRBD2 call by TCRdb cannot be tested. The CDR3 covers 16 residues. Germline V CDR1 and CDR2: SGDLS, YYNGEE. CDR3 sequence reads: CASSAQRARTTDTQYF.

CDR3 sequence reads: CASSSGRASYNEQFF. The rearrangement links TRBV19 to TRBJ2-1; TCRdb's D call of TRBD2 is untestable without DNA. Germline lookup yields CDR1 LNHDA and CDR2 SQIVND (reference sequence). This CDR3 is 15 amino acids long.

The V gene is TRBV24-1, the J gene TRBJ1-1; TCRdb names TRBD1, which stays unverified in the absence of DNA. The CDR3 spans 13 residues. Per the germline V gene, CDR1 is KGHDR and CDR2 is SFDVKD. CDR3 residues: CATSDPGGPEAFF.

The chain links TRBV7-9 to TRBJ2-3. Germline CDR1 reads SEHNR; CDR2 reads FQNEAQ (reference sequence). The CDR3 has 13 residues. The CDR3 loop is CASSLEGGNTQYF.

The V call is TRBV10-3, the J call TRBJ2-7; checking the TCRdb D call of TRBD2 is not possible without DNA. Germline CDR1 and CDR2: ENHRY and SYGVKD. The CDR3 has 14 amino acids. CDR3: CAISESSGDYEQYF.

V is TRBV27 and J is TRBJ1-4; TCRdb calls TRBD1, which cannot be checked without DNA. The CDR3 sequence is 18 residues long. Germline lookup yields CDR1 MNHEY and CDR2 SMNVEV (reference sequence). The CDR3 region is CASSPGPRVSPTNEKLFF.

The chain recombines TRBV27 with TRBJ2-5; the D gene TCRdb calls, TRBD2, cannot be checked with no DNA. The CDR3 is 16 residues long. CDR1 is MNHEY and CDR2 is SMNVEV in the germline V gene (reference sequence). The CDR3 sequence: CASSLSSSGSGETQYF.

The V and J genes are TRBV5-1 and TRBJ1-1; the TCRdb D gene call, TRBD1, has no DNA to confirm it. The CDR3 loop spans 13 amino acids. The V gene's germline CDR1 is SGHRS and CDR2 YFSETQ. CDR3 protein: CASRQGIDAEAFF.

The rearrangement links TRBV20-1 to TRBJ1-2; TCRdb indicates TRBD1, and absent DNA this call remains unverified. The CDR3 runs 12 residues. Germline CDR1 reads DFQATT; CDR2 reads SNEGSKA (reference sequence). The CDR3 loop reads CSTPLGADGYTF.

J is TRBJ2-1 and V is TRBV7-6. The germline V gene encodes CDR1 SGHVS and CDR2 FNYEAQ. This CDR3 has 14 residues. The CDR3 protein is CASSLALLYNEQFF.

CDR3 loop: CASSEPGGWQFF. The rearrangement joins TRBV10-2 to TRBJ2-1. The CDR3 length is 12 residues. The V gene's germline CDR1 is WSHSY and CDR2 SAAADI.

CDR3 residues: CASSQGHTSGSLTGELFF. This chain connects TRBV4-1 to TRBJ2-2; TCRdb names TRBD2, which stays unverified in the absence of DNA. Germline V lookup: CDR1 MGHRA, CDR2 YSYEKL. This CDR3 spans 18 amino acids.

The chain combines TRBV18 with TRBJ2-5. The CDR3 loop spans 14 amino acids. Germline V gives CDR1 KGHSH, CDR2 LQKENI. This chain's CDR3 is CASSPNPVLETQYF.

V and J are TRBV10-3 and TRBJ1-1; TCRdb designates TRBD1, a call that cannot be tested without DNA. CDR1 is ENHRY and CDR2 is SYGVKD in the germline V gene. This CDR3 is 14 amino acids long. The CDR3 loop is CATGPGGLNTEAFF.

The chain carries TRBV11-2 and TRBJ2-1. Germline V gene data show CDR1 as SGHAT and CDR2 as FQNNGV. This CDR3 spans 14 amino acids. The CDR3 is CASSLVQAVVEQFF.